The entry below describes one T cell receptor (beta chain). Its antigen is not identified. The source of the sample is a study of cytotoxic CD8 clonotypes in ibrutinib-treated CLL. Whole-study context: Samples yielded averages of 255,043 productive templates and fewer than 100,000 productive rearrangements.

Study-level results: Circulating CD8+ T-cell counts were tracked by baseline clonality, which exceeded that of age-matched healthy donors. Clonality rose at ibrutinib response and fell back toward baseline at progression.

The method was immunoSEQ multiplex PCR; TCRdb's version includes in-frame clones alone and lacks a portion of them. The sample records roughly 200,000 clones, nearly 80% being singletons. The source of roughly 2 micrograms of genomic DNA for TCR beta libraries was cryopreserved PBMCs. The clonotype was recovered from a human donor with chronic lymphocytic leukemia. The material sequenced was PBMCs, taken after 12 months of ibrutinib treatment.

This chain's CDR3 is CASRIWGQSYNEQFF. In DNA form, the CDR3 reads TGTGCCAGCCGGATTTGGGGGCAATCCTACAATGAGCAGTTCTTC. The rearrangement uses TRBV6-5 and TRBJ2-1; the D gene is possibly TRBD1 (6 bases). Trimming cost V 8 bases and J 1 base, with 15 bases left between them. Germline CDR1 and CDR2: MNHEY and SVGAGI. This CDR3 contains 15 residues.